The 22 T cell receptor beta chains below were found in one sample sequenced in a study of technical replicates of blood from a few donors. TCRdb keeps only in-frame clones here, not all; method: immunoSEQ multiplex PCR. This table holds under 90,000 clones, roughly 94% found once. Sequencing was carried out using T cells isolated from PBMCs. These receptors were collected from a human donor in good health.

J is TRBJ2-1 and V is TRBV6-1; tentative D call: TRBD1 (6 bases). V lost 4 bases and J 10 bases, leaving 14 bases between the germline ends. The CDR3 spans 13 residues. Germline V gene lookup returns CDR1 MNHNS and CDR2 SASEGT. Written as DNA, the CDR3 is TGTGCCAGCAGTGTCGACAGGTTCAGAGAGCAGTTCTTC. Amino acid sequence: CASSVDRFREQFF.

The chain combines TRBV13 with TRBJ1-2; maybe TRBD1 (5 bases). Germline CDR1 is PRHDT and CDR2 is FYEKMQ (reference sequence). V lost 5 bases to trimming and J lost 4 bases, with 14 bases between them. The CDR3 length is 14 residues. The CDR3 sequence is CASSTLQVGYGYTF. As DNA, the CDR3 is TGTGCCAGCAGCACCCTACAGGTTGGCTATGGCTACACCTTC.

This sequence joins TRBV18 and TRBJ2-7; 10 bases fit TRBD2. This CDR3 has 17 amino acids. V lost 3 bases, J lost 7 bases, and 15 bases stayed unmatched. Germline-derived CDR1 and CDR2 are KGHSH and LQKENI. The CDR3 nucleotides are TGTGCCAGCTCACCCCCTGGTAGCGGGAGGCCCATGGGTGAGCAGTACTTC. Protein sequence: CASSPPGSGRPMGEQYF.

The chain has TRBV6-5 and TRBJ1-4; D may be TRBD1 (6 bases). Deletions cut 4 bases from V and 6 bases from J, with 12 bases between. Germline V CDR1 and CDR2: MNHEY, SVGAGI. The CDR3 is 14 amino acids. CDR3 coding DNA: TGTGCCAGCAGTTTCCGGACAGTGGATGAAAAACTGTTTTTT. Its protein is CASSFRTVDEKLFF.

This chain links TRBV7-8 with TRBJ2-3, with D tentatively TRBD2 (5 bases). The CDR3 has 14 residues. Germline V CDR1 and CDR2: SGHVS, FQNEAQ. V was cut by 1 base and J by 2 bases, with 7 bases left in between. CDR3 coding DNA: TGTGCCAGCAGCTTAGAACTAGTCACAGATACGCAGTATTTT. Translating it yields CASSLELVTDTQYF.

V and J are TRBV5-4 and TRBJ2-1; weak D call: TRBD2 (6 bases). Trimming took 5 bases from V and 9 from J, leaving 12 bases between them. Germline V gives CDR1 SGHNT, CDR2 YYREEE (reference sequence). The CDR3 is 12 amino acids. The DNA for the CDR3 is TGTGCCAGCAGTTTTGGAGGGGCTGAGCAGTTCTTC. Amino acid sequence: CASSFGGAEQFF.

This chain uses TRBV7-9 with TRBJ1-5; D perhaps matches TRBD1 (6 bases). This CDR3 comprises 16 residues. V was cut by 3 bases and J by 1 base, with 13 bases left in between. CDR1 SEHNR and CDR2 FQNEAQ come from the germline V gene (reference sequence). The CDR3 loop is CASSFGGGGSNQPQHF. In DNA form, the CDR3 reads TGTGCCAGCAGCTTCGGCGGGGGCGGGAGCAATCAGCCCCAGCATTTT.

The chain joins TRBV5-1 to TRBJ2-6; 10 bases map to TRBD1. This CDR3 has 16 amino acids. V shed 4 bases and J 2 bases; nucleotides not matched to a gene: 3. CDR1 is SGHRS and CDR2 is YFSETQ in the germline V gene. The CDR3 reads CASSQGQGTGANVLTF. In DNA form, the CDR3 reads TGCGCCAGCAGCCAGGGACAGGGGACTGGGGCCAACGTCCTGACTTTC. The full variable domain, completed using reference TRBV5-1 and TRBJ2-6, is KAGVTQTPRYLIKTRGQQVTLSCSPISGHRSVSWYQQTPGQGLQFLFEYFSETQRNKGNFPGRFSGRQFSNSRSEMNVSTLELGDSALYLCASSQGQGTGANVLTFGAGSRLTVL.

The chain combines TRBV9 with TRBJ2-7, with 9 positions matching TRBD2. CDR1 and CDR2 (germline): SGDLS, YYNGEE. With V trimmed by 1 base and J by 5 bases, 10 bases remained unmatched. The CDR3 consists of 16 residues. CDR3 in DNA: TGTGCCAGCAGCGTAAAGGAAGCGGGAGGACCCGACGAGCAGTACTTC. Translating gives CASSVKEAGGPDEQYF.

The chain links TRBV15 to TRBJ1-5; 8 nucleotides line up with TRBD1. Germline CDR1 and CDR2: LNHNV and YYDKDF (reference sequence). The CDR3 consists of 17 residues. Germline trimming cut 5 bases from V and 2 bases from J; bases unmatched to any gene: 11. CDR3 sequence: CATSWRTGSEGNQPQHF. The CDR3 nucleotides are TGTGCCACCAGCTGGAGGACAGGGAGCGAGGGCAATCAGCCCCAGCATTTT.

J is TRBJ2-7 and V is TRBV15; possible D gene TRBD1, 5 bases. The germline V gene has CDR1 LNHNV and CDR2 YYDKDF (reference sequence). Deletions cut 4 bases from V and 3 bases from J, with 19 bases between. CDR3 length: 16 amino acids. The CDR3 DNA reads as TGTGCCACCAGCAACCTCTTCACCGGGCAGGGCTACGAGCAGTACTTC. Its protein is CATSNLFTGQGYEQYF.

The CDR3 coding sequence is TGCGCCAGCAGCTTTAGTAACCCTCTGATTGACAATGAGCAGTTCTTC. Amino acids: CASSFSNPLIDNEQFF. This chain connects TRBV5-1 to TRBJ2-1; D not resolved. The CDR3 contains 16 residues. Looked up from germline, CDR1 is SGHRS and CDR2 is YFSETQ. V lost 2 bases to trimming and J lost 5 bases, with 17 bases between them.

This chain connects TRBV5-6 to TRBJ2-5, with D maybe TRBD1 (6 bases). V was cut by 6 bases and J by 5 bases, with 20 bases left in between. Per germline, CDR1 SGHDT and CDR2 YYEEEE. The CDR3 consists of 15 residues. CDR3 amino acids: CASTGQTLLRETQYF. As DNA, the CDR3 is TGTGCCAGCACCGGACAGACTCTTCTGCGCGAGACCCAGTACTTC.

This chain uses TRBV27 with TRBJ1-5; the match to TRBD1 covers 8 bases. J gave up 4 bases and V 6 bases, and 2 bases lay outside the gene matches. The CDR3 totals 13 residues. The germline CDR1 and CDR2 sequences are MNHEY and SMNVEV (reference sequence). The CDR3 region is CASRDRENQPQHF. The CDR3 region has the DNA TGTGCCAGCAGGGACAGGGAGAATCAGCCCCAGCATTTT.

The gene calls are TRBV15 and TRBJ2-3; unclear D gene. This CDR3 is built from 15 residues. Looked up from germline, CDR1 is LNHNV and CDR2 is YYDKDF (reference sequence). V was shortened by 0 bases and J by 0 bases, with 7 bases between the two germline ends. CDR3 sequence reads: CATSRDRPSTDTQYF. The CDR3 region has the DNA TGTGCCACCAGCAGAGATCGTCCGAGCACAGATACGCAGTATTTT.

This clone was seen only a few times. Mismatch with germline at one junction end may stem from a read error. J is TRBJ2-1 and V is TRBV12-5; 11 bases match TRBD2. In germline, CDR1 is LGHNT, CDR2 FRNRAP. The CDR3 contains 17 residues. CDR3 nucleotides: TGTGCTAGTGCTTTGATAGCGGGGGGGTCAAGCAGGAATGAGCAGTTCTTC. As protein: CASALIAGGSSRNEQFF.

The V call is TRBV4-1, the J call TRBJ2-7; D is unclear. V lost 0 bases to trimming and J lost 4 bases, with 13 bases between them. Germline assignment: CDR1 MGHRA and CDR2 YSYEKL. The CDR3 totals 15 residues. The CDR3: CASSQDLRLHYEQYF. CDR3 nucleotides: TGCGCCAGCAGCCAAGATCTTAGACTCCATTACGAGCAGTACTTC.

The CDR3 loop reads CAWSVRLSEQYF. CDR3 sequence (DNA): TGTGCCTGGAGTGTGAGACTTAGCGAGCAGTACTTC. The genes are TRBV30 and TRBJ2-7; D remains unclear. From germline, CDR1 is GTSNPN and CDR2 SVGIG (reference sequence). The CDR3 has 12 residues. V was cut by 0 bases and J by 6 bases, with 9 bases left in between.

The CDR3, as DNA: TGTGCCAGCAGTTACGGCGGGGGCTACACAGATACGCAGTATTTT. It is translated as CASSYGGGYTDTQYF. The genes are TRBV6-5 and TRBJ2-3; D perhaps matches TRBD2 (7 bases). V shed 2 bases and J shed 2 bases, with 11 bases lying between them. The CDR3 sequence is 15 residues long. CDR1 is MNHEY, CDR2 SVGAGI, per germline.

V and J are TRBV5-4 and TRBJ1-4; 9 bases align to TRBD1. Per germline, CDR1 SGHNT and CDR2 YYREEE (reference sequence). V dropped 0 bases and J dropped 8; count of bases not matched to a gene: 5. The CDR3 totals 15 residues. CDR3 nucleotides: TGTGCCAGCAGCTTGGTACAGGGGGCGGGGGAAAAACTGTTTTTT. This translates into CASSLVQGAGEKLFF.

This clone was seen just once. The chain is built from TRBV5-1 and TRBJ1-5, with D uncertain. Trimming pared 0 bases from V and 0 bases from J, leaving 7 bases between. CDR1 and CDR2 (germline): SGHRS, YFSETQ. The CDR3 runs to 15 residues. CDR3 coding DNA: TGCGCCAGCAGCTTGGCGGGAAATAGCAATCAGCCCCAGCATTTT. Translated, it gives CASSLAGNSNQPQHF.

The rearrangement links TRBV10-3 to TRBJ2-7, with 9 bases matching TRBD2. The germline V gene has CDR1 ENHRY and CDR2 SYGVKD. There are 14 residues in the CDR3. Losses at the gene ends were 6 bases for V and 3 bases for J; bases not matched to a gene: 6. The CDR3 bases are TGTGCCATCAGGGTTAGCGGGAGTCTCTACGAGCAGTACTTC. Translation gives CAIRVSGSLYEQYF.